These 15 T cell receptor beta chains were all obtained from the same sample, sequenced in a study of T cell changes during pregnancy in multiple sclerosis. The assay was immunoSEQ multiplex PCR, and TCRdb's table has in-frame clones only and misses some. The sample holds tens of thousands of clones; 92% are singletons and the top ten take 2% to 3%. The input for sequencing was peripheral blood, taken before pregnancy. The receptors stem from a female donor with multiple sclerosis, enrolled in a pregnancy study.

This rearrangement joins TRBV2 to TRBJ2-1, with D perhaps TRBD2 (6 bases). With 3 bases removed from V and 0 bases from J, the gap between germline ends came to 24 bases. The V gene's germline CDR1 is SNHLY and CDR2 FYNNEI. The CDR3 spans 20 residues. In DNA form, the CDR3 reads TGTGCCAGCAGTGAGCCGGATAGCGGCTTTCTTGGGAGCTCCTACAATGAGCAGTTCTTC. Residues: CASSEPDSGFLGSSYNEQFF.

In nucleotides, the CDR3 is TGTGCCAGTAGCCCACTAGGCGCTAGCCGGTCCTACGAGCAGTACTTC. Amino acid sequence: CASSPLGASRSYEQYF. This chain connects TRBV19 to TRBJ2-7; TRBD2 is a possible D gene (5 bases). From germline, CDR1 is LNHDA and CDR2 SQIVND (reference sequence). This CDR3 spans 16 amino acids. Trimming cost V 6 bases and J 1 base, with 19 bases left between them. The entire variable domain, with the rest obtained from reference TRBV19 and TRBJ2-7, is as follows: DGGITQSPKYLFRKEGQNVTLSCEQNLNHDAMYWYRQDPGQGLRLIYYSQIVNDFQKGDIAEGYSVSREKKESFPLTVTSAQKNPTAFYLCASSPLGASRSYEQYFGPGTRLTVT.

The CDR3 is CASSLRVNYEQYF. The CDR3 region has the DNA TGTGCCAGCAGTCTGCGAGTGAACTACGAGCAGTACTTC. This chain connects TRBV11-2 to TRBJ2-7, with D unresolved. The CDR3 is 13 amino acids. The germline gives CDR1 SGHAT, CDR2 FQNNGV. Trimming removed 6 bases at V and 3 bases at J, with 12 bases between.

The V and J genes are TRBV29-1 and TRBJ1-2; no clear D. There are 10 residues in the CDR3. Trimming pared 4 bases from V and 2 bases from J, leaving 2 bases between. Germline V gene lookup returns CDR1 SQVTM and CDR2 ANQGSEA. The CDR3 is CSVANYGYTF. The CDR3 DNA follows: TGCAGCGTTGCAAACTATGGCTACACCTTC.

J is TRBJ2-7 and V is TRBV27, with TRBD1 as a possible D gene (6 bases). In germline, CDR1 is MNHEY, CDR2 SMNVEV (reference sequence). The length of the CDR3 is 15 residues. V lost 2 bases to trimming and J lost 3 bases, with 14 bases between them. This CDR3 is CASSLGSGQYYEQYF. The CDR3 nucleotides read TGTGCCAGCAGTTTAGGCAGCGGACAGTACTACGAGCAGTACTTC.

This clone was seen once. At the DNA level, this CDR3 is encoded by other sequences in the same sample as well. The chain uses TRBV6-1 and TRBJ2-1, with D perhaps matching TRBD2 (5 bases). The V gene's germline CDR1 is MNHNS and CDR2 SASEGT. The CDR3 sequence is 14 residues long. V was cut by 7 bases and J by 0 bases, with 10 bases left in between. CDR3 DNA sequence: TGTGCCAGCATTCTAGGGAGCTCCTACAATGAGCAGTTCTTC. As protein: CASILGSSYNEQFF.

The V gene is TRBV4-2, the J gene TRBJ1-1; TRBD1 agrees at 7 bases. Germline values: CDR1 LGHNA, CDR2 YNFKEQ. The CDR3 is 15 residues long. The V segment lost 6 bases and the J segment 5 bases; nucleotides outside the gene matches: 12. The CDR3 reads CASRQPDRDGTEAFF. In nucleotides, the CDR3 is TGTGCCAGCAGACAGCCTGACAGGGATGGAACTGAAGCTTTCTTT.

V usage is TRBV5-1 and J usage is TRBJ1-1, with 12 bases aligning to TRBD1. V was clipped by 4 bases and J by 0 bases; unmatched bases: 7. This CDR3 spans 17 amino acids. The germline CDR1 and CDR2 sequences are SGHRS and YFSETQ. CDR3 nucleotides: TGCGCCAGCAGCCTGGGGACAGGGGGCCCTATGAACACTGAAGCTTTCTTT. It yields the protein CASSLGTGGPMNTEAFF.

The V gene is TRBV27, the J gene TRBJ2-7; 12 nucleotides agree with TRBD2. V shed 5 bases and J 3 bases; nucleotides not matched to a gene: 8. Germline CDR1 reads MNHEY; CDR2 reads SMNVEV (reference sequence). The CDR3 sequence is 16 residues long. The CDR3 spells CASSRPRTSGNYEQYF. In nucleotides, the CDR3 is TGTGCCAGCAGTAGACCCCGGACTAGCGGGAACTACGAGCAGTACTTC.

This chain links TRBV5-1 with TRBJ2-1, with TRBD2 identical over 7 bases. Germline-derived CDR1 and CDR2 are SGHRS and YFSETQ. J was trimmed by 6 bases and V by 0 bases; bases with no gene match: 6. This CDR3 comprises 15 residues. CDR3 nucleotides: TGCGCCAGCAGCTTGGACGGGAGGCCCCTCAATGAGCAGTTCTTC. It encodes CASSLDGRPLNEQFF.

The chain links TRBV5-4 to TRBJ2-7, with TRBD2 matching 9 bases. CDR1 and CDR2 from the germline V gene are SGHNT and YYREEE (reference sequence). V dropped 0 bases and J dropped 4; count of bases not matched to a gene: 8. The CDR3 has 16 residues. CDR3 sequence reads: CASSLEGTSGFYEQYF. CDR3 nucleotide sequence: TGTGCCAGCAGCTTGGAAGGCACTAGCGGGTTTTACGAGCAGTACTTC.

The V gene is TRBV23-1, the J gene TRBJ2-3, with 8 bases fitting TRBD1. TRBV23-1 is noted as an ORF with a role that remains uncertain. With 2 bases clipped from V and 4 bases from J, the junction kept 11 bases outside the gene matches. CDR3 size: 17 residues. The CDR3 DNA reads TGCGCCAGCAGTCAAGGAGAGGGGCAGGGGGCGTCAGATACGCAGTATTTT. Its translation: CASSQGEGQGASDTQYF.

V usage is TRBV14 and J usage is TRBJ1-1; no reliable D call. Trimming removed 0 bases at V and 5 bases at J, with 7 bases between. Germline V lookup: CDR1 SGHDN, CDR2 FVKESK. The CDR3 spans 13 residues. CDR3 sequence reads: CASSQDMRTEAFF. In DNA form, the CDR3 reads TGTGCCAGCAGCCAAGACATGAGGACTGAAGCTTTCTTT.

The gene calls are TRBV2 and TRBJ2-7; the match to TRBD1 covers 8 bases. Germline CDR1 and CDR2: SNHLY and FYNNEI. V dropped 4 bases and J dropped 4; count of bases not matched to a gene: 3. The CDR3 spans 13 residues. The CDR3 region is CASSVGQGYEQYF. The CDR3 bases are TGTGCCAGCAGTGTAGGACAGGGATACGAGCAGTACTTC.

This chain connects TRBV7-2 to TRBJ2-2; 7 positions agree with TRBD2. CDR3 length equals 15 residues. Germline lookup yields CDR1 SGHTA and CDR2 FQGNSA. V was pared by 11 bases and J by 4 bases, with 13 bases of the junction left unmatched. For the CDR3, the DNA is TGTGCCGGCACAACGGCGGGAGCGGGCACCGGGGAGCTGTTTTTT. The encoded protein is CAGTTAGAGTGELFF.